What follows are 18 T cell receptor beta chains derived from one specimen sequenced in a study of cytomegalovirus exposure and HLA in healthy donors. PCR involved 60 Vbeta and 13 Jbeta primers. The protocol was immunoSEQ multiplex PCR, while the TCRdb copy is restricted to in-frame clones and leaves out a portion. The data contain fewer than 55,000 clones, roughly 72% of them singletons. Sequencing used PBMCs. The origin of the receptors is a woman aged 50 to 60 in good health and CMV-seropositive.

The chain has TRBV25-1 and TRBJ1-1; 7 positions match TRBD1. CDR1 is MGHDK, CDR2 SYGVNS, per germline. Losses at the gene ends were 2 bases for V and 6 bases for J; bases not matched to a gene: 3. The length of the CDR3 is 13 residues. For the CDR3, the DNA is TGTGCCAGCAGTGAACCAGGGGGTTCTGAAGCTTTCTTT. This translates into CASSEPGGSEAFF.

This clone was seen only once. CDR3 sequence: CASSLSGGNREQYF. The CDR3 coding sequence is TGTGCCAGCAGTTTGTCCGGGGGGAATCGGGAGCAGTACTTC. The chain links TRBV28 to TRBJ2-7; TRBD2 aligns across 7 bases. The CDR3 loop spans 14 amino acids. Germline values: CDR1 MDHEN, CDR2 SYDVKM. The ends lost 3 bases at V and 7 bases at J; junction bases unmatched: 9.

V is TRBV7-2 and J is TRBJ2-7, with 8 bases identical to TRBD2. Losses at the gene ends were 1 base for V and 9 bases for J; bases not matched to a gene: 5. This CDR3 region has 13 residues. CDR1 is SGHTA and CDR2 is FQGNSA in the germline V gene. The CDR3 sequence is CASSLGRGGSQYF. CDR3 DNA: TGTGCCAGCAGCTTAGGACGGGGGGGCTCGCAGTACTTC.

The V gene is TRBV5-4, the J gene TRBJ2-1; possibly TRBD2 for D (6 bases). Trimming removed 4 bases from V and 6 bases from J, with 20 bases in between. Per germline, CDR1 SGHNT and CDR2 YYREEE (reference sequence). CDR3 size: 16 residues. CDR3 residues: CASSPRGKGPLNEQFF. The DNA for the CDR3 is TGTGCCAGCAGCCCACGGGGGAAGGGGCCACTCAATGAGCAGTTCTTC.

The chain carries TRBV7-8 and TRBJ1-5; D possibly corresponds to TRBD1 (6 bases). Trimming cost V 6 bases and J 3 bases, with 15 bases left between them. The V gene's germline CDR1 is SGHVS and CDR2 FQNEAQ. The CDR3 has 15 residues. This CDR3 is CASRRTVNSNQPQHF. Here the CDR3 DNA reads TGTGCCAGCAGGAGGACAGTAAATTCCAATCAGCCCCAGCATTTT.

The chain uses TRBV5-8 and TRBJ1-2; 12 nucleotides agree with TRBD1. V gave up 4 bases and J gave up 4 bases; unmatched junction bases: 5. The V gene's germline CDR1 is SGHTS and CDR2 YDEGEE. This CDR3 spans 15 amino acids. The CDR3 DNA reads TGTGCCAGCAGCACGGGACAGGGGGCTCGCTATGGCTACACCTTC. It encodes CASSTGQGARYGYTF.

The chain joins TRBV4-1 to TRBJ2-7; tentative D call: TRBD2 (6 bases). The CDR3 has 16 residues. The germline V gene has CDR1 MGHRA and CDR2 YSYEKL. Deletions cut 4 bases from V and 6 bases from J, with 22 bases between. The CDR3 nucleotides are TGCGCCAGCAGCCCCCCCTCAGGAGGGGTCGGCTTCGAGCAGTACTTC. Protein: CASSPPSGGVGFEQYF.

The rearrangement links TRBV25-1 to TRBJ2-3; 10 bases are a match to TRBD1. The CDR3 runs 14 residues. Germline V gene data show CDR1 as MGHDK and CDR2 as SYGVNS. The ends lost 5 bases at V and 6 bases at J; junction bases unmatched: 5. Written as DNA, the CDR3 is TGTGCCAGCAGTCGACAGGGGGCGGGGGATACGCAGTATTTT. Translating it yields CASSRQGAGDTQYF.

The chain joins TRBV2 to TRBJ1-5; possible D gene TRBD1, 5 bases. Germline V gene data show CDR1 as SNHLY and CDR2 as FYNNEI. This CDR3 contains 16 residues. Trimming took off 5 bases at V and 7 bases at J, with 21 bases between the two ends. CDR3 in amino acids: CASSKSPSPGEQPQHF. As DNA, the CDR3 is TGTGCCAGCAGTAAAAGCCCTAGCCCGGGGGAACAGCCCCAGCATTTT.

This chain uses TRBV19 with TRBJ1-2, with D tentatively TRBD1 (6 bases). The V end was cut by 3 bases, the J end by 5 bases, with 13 bases between. Germline CDR1 LNHDA, CDR2 SQIVND (reference sequence). This CDR3 has 14 amino acids. DNA for the CDR3: TGTGCCAGTAGTATTCGGGGGGCGCCGTATGGCTACACCTTC. Translation: CASSIRGAPYGYTF.

The rearrangement joins TRBV6-1 to TRBJ2-2; 8 nucleotides line up with TRBD2. With V trimmed by 6 bases and J by 3 bases, 3 bases remained unmatched. CDR1 is MNHNS, CDR2 SASEGT, per germline. This CDR3 region has 14 residues. CDR3 region: CASRRSGDTGELFF. In nucleotides, the CDR3 is TGTGCCAGCAGACGTAGCGGGGACACCGGGGAGCTGTTTTTT.

The gene calls are TRBV11-2 and TRBJ1-2; TRBD1 aligns across 7 bases. CDR3 size: 16 residues. Losses at the gene ends were 5 bases for V and 5 bases for J; bases not matched to a gene: 14. The germline V gene encodes CDR1 SGHAT and CDR2 FQNNGV. The CDR3 reads CASSVGTAASNYGYTF. The CDR3 coding sequence is TGTGCCAGCAGCGTCGGGACAGCTGCTTCCAATTATGGCTACACCTTC.

The rearrangement uses TRBV27 and TRBJ2-2, with a possible D match to TRBD1 (5 bases). Looked up from germline, CDR1 is MNHEY and CDR2 is SMNVEV (reference sequence). Deletions cut 5 bases from V and 8 bases from J, with 12 bases between. The length of the CDR3 is 13 residues. CDR3 in amino acids: CASSPNQGGELFF. As DNA, the CDR3 is TGTGCCAGCAGTCCGAATCAGGGAGGGGAGCTGTTTTTT.

The rearrangement joins TRBV6-6 to TRBJ2-1; D ambiguous. CDR1 is MNHNY and CDR2 is SVGAGI in the germline V gene (reference sequence). V shed 2 bases and J shed 10 bases, with 6 bases lying between them. The CDR3 is 11 amino acids. The CDR3 region has the DNA TGTGCCAGCAGTTACGGTCAGGAGCAGTTCTTC. Translated, it gives CASSYGQEQFF.

The CDR3: CASMFTGNGLTGAFF. The CDR3 region has the DNA TGTGCCAGCATGTTTACAGGGAACGGCCTAACAGGAGCTTTCTTT. The V and J genes are TRBV6-5 and TRBJ1-1; D is possibly TRBD1 (6 bases). This CDR3 contains 15 residues. Germline V gene sequence: CDR1 MNHEY, CDR2 SVGAGI. Trimming took off 7 bases at V and 10 bases at J, with 25 bases between the two ends.

The V gene is TRBV5-4, the J gene TRBJ1-1; tentatively, D is TRBD1 (5 bases). With 2 bases removed from V and 1 base from J, the gap between germline ends came to 6 bases. The CDR3 totals 13 residues. The germline gives CDR1 SGHNT, CDR2 YYREEE (reference sequence). CDR3 loop: CASSLQENTEAFF. CDR3 in DNA: TGTGCCAGCAGCTTACAGGAGAACACTGAAGCTTTCTTT.

On this clone itself: Since no conserved phenylalanine or tryptophan closes the CDR3, a read error is the likely cause. In DNA form, the CDR3 reads TGTGCCAGCACCACTGGACAGGGGGGGACCTACGAGCAGTACCTC. It codes for CASTTGQGGTYEQYL. The rearrangement links TRBV28 to TRBJ2-7, with 10 bases fitting TRBD1. This CDR3 is 15 amino acids long. Trimming cost V 7 bases and J 2 bases; bases outside gene matches: 8. In germline, CDR1 is MDHEN, CDR2 SYDVKM.

This clone was recorded a few times. The rearrangement links TRBV15 to TRBJ2-7, with D tentatively TRBD2 (6 bases). Trimming cost V 0 bases and J 4 bases, with 13 bases left between them. There are 15 residues in the CDR3. Germline values: CDR1 LNHNV, CDR2 YYDKDF (reference sequence). This CDR3 reads CATSRDSEGRYEQYF. Written as DNA, the CDR3 is TGTGCCACCAGCAGAGATTCGGAGGGGAGGTACGAGCAGTACTTC.